This T cell receptor beta chain was sequenced in a study of shared clonotypes between healthy human individuals. Whole-study context: Three plates were used per donor for CD4 naive, three for CD4 memory, two for CD8 naive and one for CD8 memory. Study conclusions and caveats: Even with large depth, rarefaction showed that sorted-subset sequencing was incomplete.

An assay was performed, and its level was deep. For every subset, genomic DNA was evenly distributed across several immunoSEQ plates. Profiling relied on immunoSEQ multiplex PCR, and the TCRdb table lists in-frame clones only, not all of them. Of more than 400,000 clones in the sample, 90% to 96% were seen once. Of note for this clone: Its antigen is currently unknown.

The CDR3 is made up of 17 amino acids. CDR1 and CDR2 from the germline V gene are SEHNR and FQNEAQ (reference sequence). Trimming cost V 5 bases and J 5 bases, with 23 bases left between them. The rearrangement links TRBV7-9 to TRBJ2-3; D tentatively reads TRBD1 or TRBD2 (6 bases each). The sequence came from a woman in her 30s in good health. Sequenced material: naive CD4+ T cells sorted from blood. Sample subset: CD45RA+ positively selected. The CDR3 DNA is TGTGCCAGCAGCGGCACAATGGGGGGCGGCGGTGGAGATACGCAGTATTTT. Amino acid sequence: CASSGTMGGGGGDTQYF.